The 32 T cell receptor beta chains listed next were all sequenced from one sample in a study of chemoradiotherapy in HPV16-positive cancers. Only in-frame clones appear in the TCRdb table, and some are missing; sequencing was by immunoSEQ multiplex PCR. The sample has a few thousand clones, about 86% seen once. Sequencing was performed on blood, taken from a patient who underwent chemoradiotherapy. These receptors all come from a human donor with HPV-associated anogenital cancer.

The V gene is TRBV5-1, the J gene TRBJ2-3, with TRBD2 identical over 7 bases. CDR3 length: 14 amino acids. With V trimmed by 4 bases and J by 2 bases, 4 bases remained unmatched. Germline values: CDR1 SGHRS, CDR2 YFSETQ. CDR3 residues: CASSLGGYTDTQYF. CDR3 DNA: TGCGCCAGCAGCCTGGGAGGGTACACAGATACGCAGTATTTT. Variable domain in full (rest from reference TRBV5-1 and TRBJ2-3): KAGVTQTPRYLIKTRGQQVTLSCSPISGHRSVSWYQQTPGQGLQFLFEYFSETQRNKGNFPGRFSGRQFSNSRSEMNVSTLELGDSALYLCASSLGGYTDTQYFGPGTRLTVL.

V and J are TRBV28 and TRBJ2-6, with D perhaps TRBD1 or TRBD2 (5 bases each). The CDR3 runs to 16 residues. Trimming left V 3 bases short and J 0 bases short, with 9 bases between. The germline V gene has CDR1 MDHEN and CDR2 SYDVKM. The CDR3 protein is CASSFSGLSGANVLTF. CDR3 DNA sequence: TGTGCCAGCAGTTTCTCGGGGCTCTCTGGGGCCAACGTCCTGACTTTC.

This chain joins TRBV11-2 and TRBJ2-7; weak D call: TRBD1 (6 bases). V lost 2 bases, J lost 2 bases, and 10 bases lay in between. The CDR3 runs to 14 residues. From germline, CDR1 is SGHAT and CDR2 FQNNGV. The chain's CDR3 is CASSLTQGPYEQYF. CDR3 nucleotide sequence: TGTGCCAGCAGCTTAACGCAGGGGCCCTACGAGCAGTACTTC.

The chain combines TRBV27 with TRBJ1-1, with D perhaps TRBD1 (5 bases). V was pared by 7 bases and J by 6 bases, with 15 bases between. From germline, CDR1 is MNHEY and CDR2 SMNVEV (reference sequence). The CDR3 has 13 residues. In DNA, the CDR3 is TGTGCCAGCAATCCCGTTGACAGTCCTGAAGCTTTCTTT. Protein sequence: CASNPVDSPEAFF.

The genes are TRBV6-5 and TRBJ1-1; D is perhaps TRBD1 (5 bases). Germline CDR1 reads MNHEY; CDR2 reads SVGAGI. Trimming left V 0 bases short and J 1 base short, with 12 bases between. The length of the CDR3 is 16 residues. The CDR3 loop is CASSYSGPAWNTEAFF. The CDR3, as DNA: TGTGCCAGCAGTTACTCGGGACCAGCATGGAACACTGAAGCTTTCTTT.

The chain links TRBV4-2 to TRBJ1-2; tentatively, D is TRBD1 (5 bases). Trimming shortened V by 0 bases and J by 4 bases, and 24 bases separated the two germline ends. Germline V CDR1 and CDR2: LGHNA, YNFKEQ. The CDR3 has 19 residues. As DNA, the CDR3 is TGTGCCAGCAGCCAAGAATGGGGGGACGTAAGCTTTAGAGGCTATGGCTACACCTTC. Its protein is CASSQEWGDVSFRGYGYTF.

The chain combines TRBV30 with TRBJ2-5, with D unclear. V lost 0 bases and J lost 5, with 10 bases in between. Germline-derived CDR1 and CDR2 are GTSNPN and SVGIG (reference sequence). This CDR3 contains 13 residues. The CDR3 nucleotides read TGTGCCTGGAGTGTAAGGCACCGGGAGACCCAGTACTTC. Its translation: CAWSVRHRETQYF.

J is TRBJ1-2 and V is TRBV28; D gene uncertain. Germline CDR1 MDHEN, CDR2 SYDVKM. V was trimmed by 3 bases and J by 4 bases, leaving 6 bases between them. The CDR3 covers 12 residues. As DNA, the CDR3 is TGTGCCAGCAGTTTGGCAGGCTATGGCTACACCTTC. As protein: CASSLAGYGYTF.

By frequency in the sample, this clone is large. The chain is built from TRBV20-1 and TRBJ2-7; D may be TRBD1 (5 bases). Germline CDR1 is DFQATT and CDR2 is SNEGSKA (reference sequence). The ends were cut back, 5 bases at V and 5 bases at J, with 10 bases in the middle. The CDR3 contains 11 residues. Here the CDR3 reads CSAPGSHEQYF. Here the CDR3 DNA reads TGCAGTGCTCCAGGGTCCCACGAGCAGTACTTC.

V and J are TRBV2 and TRBJ2-4, with a weak D call TRBD2 (5 bases). The V and J ends lost 1 base and 1 base respectively, with 11 bases between them. Germline CDR1 and CDR2: SNHLY and FYNNEI. There are 16 residues in the CDR3. This chain's CDR3 is CASSEGTGGAKNIQYF. The CDR3, as DNA: TGTGCCAGCAGTGAAGGGACCGGCGGGGCCAAAAACATTCAGTACTTC.

This rearrangement joins TRBV7-7 to TRBJ2-2; 9 nucleotides agree with TRBD2. The V gene's germline CDR1 is SSHAT and CDR2 FNYEAQ (reference sequence). Losses at the gene ends were 11 bases for V and 2 bases for J; bases not matched to a gene: 12. The CDR3 is made up of 16 amino acids. CDR3 sequence reads: CASRRGSGGNTGELFF. As DNA, the CDR3 is TGTGCCTCACGGAGGGGTAGCGGGGGAAACACCGGGGAGCTGTTTTTT.

The chain joins TRBV5-1 to TRBJ1-3, with D uncertain. Germline V gene lookup returns CDR1 SGHRS and CDR2 YFSETQ. The CDR3 contains 14 residues. The V gene lost 1 base and the J gene lost 0 bases, with 5 bases spanning the gap. CDR3 in amino acids: CASSLSISGNTIYF. The CDR3 DNA is TGCGCCAGCAGCTTGAGCATCTCTGGAAACACCATATATTTT. The variable domain in full, completed from reference TRBV5-1 and TRBJ1-3, reads KAGVTQTPRYLIKTRGQQVTLSCSPISGHRSVSWYQQTPGQGLQFLFEYFSETQRNKGNFPGRFSGRQFSNSRSEMNVSTLELGDSALYLCASSLSISGNTIYFGEGSWLTVV.

The chain is built from TRBV19 and TRBJ1-2, with D possibly matching TRBD1 (6 bases). Per the germline V gene, CDR1 is LNHDA and CDR2 is SQIVND (reference sequence). The CDR3 has 13 amino acids. V was cut by 6 bases and J by 4 bases, with 12 bases left in between. The CDR3 nucleotides read TGTGCCAGTAGCCGACAGGAGGGCTATGGCTACACCTTC. As protein: CASSRQEGYGYTF.

The chain carries TRBV18 and TRBJ2-7; no clear D. Germline lookup yields CDR1 KGHSH and CDR2 LQKENI. Trimming removed 4 bases at V and 6 bases at J, with 7 bases between. This CDR3 comprises 11 residues. The CDR3, as DNA: TGTGCCAGCTCACTAGATGGCGAGCAGTACTTC. Its protein is CASSLDGEQYF. Drawing the rest from reference TRBV18 and TRBJ2-7, the complete variable domain is NAGVMQNPRHLVRRRGQEARLRCSPMKGHSHVYWYRQLPEEGLKFMVYLQKENIIDESGMPKERFSAEFPKEGPSILRIQQVVRGDSAAYFCASSLDGEQYFGPGTRLTVT.

The V call is TRBV7-1, the J call TRBJ1-3, with D maybe TRBD1 (5 bases). TRBV7-1 is designated an ORF whose function remains uncertain. Trimming took off 4 bases at V and 4 bases at J, with 11 bases between the two ends. The CDR3 totals 14 residues. The CDR3 loop reads CASSYLQGGNTIYF. The CDR3 DNA sequence: TGTGCCAGCAGCTACCTGCAGGGAGGAAACACCATATATTTT.

The rearrangement joins TRBV27 to TRBJ1-5; the D gene is possibly TRBD1 (5 bases). Germline V gene sequence: CDR1 MNHEY, CDR2 SMNVEV (reference sequence). The CDR3 covers 15 residues. V lost 5 bases to trimming and J lost 1 base, with 12 bases between them. In DNA form, the CDR3 reads TGTGCCAGCAGTCCAGGGATGGAGAGCAATCAGCCCCAGCATTTT. Translation gives CASSPGMESNQPQHF.

V and J are TRBV5-1 and TRBJ2-7, with 8 bases fitting TRBD1. The trim removed 4 bases at V and 5 bases at J, leaving 11 bases unmatched. The germline CDR1 and CDR2 sequences are SGHRS and YFSETQ. The length of the CDR3 is 15 residues. The CDR3 nucleotides are TGCGCCAGCAGCGTGGCTGGACAGGGTTGGAACGAGCAGTACTTC. It yields the protein CASSVAGQGWNEQYF.

The chain joins TRBV28 to TRBJ1-2, with TRBD1 as a possible D gene (5 bases). The CDR3 contains 16 residues. CDR1 and CDR2 (germline): MDHEN, SYDVKM. V was clipped by 4 bases and J by 7 bases, with 22 bases between them. In DNA, the CDR3 is TGTGCCAGCAGTTCCGGGACGGTTAAGGGAAGCAGTGGCTACACCTTC. The encoded protein is CASSSGTVKGSSGYTF.

The V and J genes are TRBV7-3 and TRBJ2-3; 9 bases match TRBD1. The CDR3 is 16 amino acids. The V gene's germline CDR1 is SGHTA and CDR2 FQGTGA. V dropped 3 bases and J dropped 0; count of bases not matched to a gene: 4. The CDR3 region is CASSLGQGRSTDTQYF. CDR3 DNA: TGTGCCAGCAGCTTGGGACAGGGACGTAGCACAGATACGCAGTATTTT.

The J gene is TRBJ2-1, the V gene TRBV11-2; D ambiguous. Trimming left V 0 bases short and J 3 bases short, with 9 bases between. Germline V gives CDR1 SGHAT, CDR2 FQNNGV. The CDR3 covers 15 residues. The CDR3 loop reads CASSLEPQVYNEQFF. The CDR3 DNA sequence: TGTGCCAGCAGCTTAGAACCGCAGGTCTACAATGAGCAGTTCTTC.

DNA of the CDR3: TGCGCCAGCAGCCAACGCAATAGCAATCAGCCCCAGCATTTT. Translation: CASSQRNSNQPQHF. This rearrangement joins TRBV4-1 to TRBJ1-5; D uncertain. The V and J ends lost 2 bases and 0 bases respectively, with 5 bases between them. Germline loops: CDR1 MGHRA, CDR2 YSYEKL. The CDR3 length is 14 residues.

The rearrangement uses TRBV27 and TRBJ2-7; 12 positions match TRBD2. The V and J ends lost 8 bases and 5 bases, in that order; junction bases with no gene match: 10. The CDR3 runs to 15 residues. Germline CDR1 MNHEY, CDR2 SMNVEV (reference sequence). CDR3 residues: CASRLTSGGYNEQYF. Written as DNA, the CDR3 is TGTGCCAGCCGACTGACTAGCGGGGGCTATAACGAGCAGTACTTC.

The V call is TRBV10-1, the J call TRBJ2-7, with D maybe TRBD1 (5 bases). CDR3 length: 14 amino acids. Looked up from germline, CDR1 is WNHNN and CDR2 is SYGVQD (reference sequence). With 3 bases removed from V and 3 bases from J, the gap between germline ends came to 12 bases. The CDR3 DNA reads as TGCGCCAGCAGTGAATTTCGACAGTTCTACGAGCAGTACTTC. Encoded protein: CASSEFRQFYEQYF.

The chain carries TRBV16 and TRBJ1-5; the D is unclear. Trimming pared 4 bases from V and 3 bases from J, leaving 10 bases between. The CDR3 has 14 amino acids. Germline V lookup: CDR1 KGHSY, CDR2 FQNENV. Here the CDR3 DNA reads TGTGCCAGCAGCCCAACTGATTACAATCAGCCCCAGCATTTT. It codes for CASSPTDYNQPQHF.

The chain links TRBV7-9 to TRBJ1-1, with 10 bases aligning to TRBD1. The CDR3 runs 16 residues. Germline CDR1 and CDR2: SEHNR and FQNEAQ (reference sequence). V shed 5 bases and J 1 base; nucleotides not matched to a gene: 7. As DNA, the CDR3 is TGTGCCAGCAGCCGTCTGGGACAGGGGCCGAACACTGAAGCTTTCTTT. As protein: CASSRLGQGPNTEAFF.

This chain links TRBV7-9 with TRBJ2-1, with 12 bases lining up with TRBD2. The V and J ends lost 6 bases and 5 bases, in that order; junction bases with no gene match: 5. Germline V lookup: CDR1 SEHNR, CDR2 FQNEAQ (reference sequence). The CDR3 loop spans 15 amino acids. This CDR3 is CASRRTSGEDNEQFF. In nucleotides, the CDR3 is TGTGCCAGCAGGCGGACTAGCGGGGAAGACAATGAGCAGTTCTTC.

The chain links TRBV13 to TRBJ2-7; D might be TRBD1 (7 bases). Germline CDR1 is PRHDT and CDR2 is FYEKMQ (reference sequence). The V end lost 8 bases, the J end lost 4 bases, and 12 bases lay between the germline ends. The CDR3 totals 12 residues. The CDR3 DNA reads TGTGCCAGCTCGCCAGGGGGGTACGAGCAGTACTTC. Translated: CASSPGGYEQYF.

The V call is TRBV20-1, the J call TRBJ2-1; D call uncertain. With 7 bases removed from V and 3 bases from J, the gap between germline ends came to 7 bases. This CDR3 contains 11 residues. The germline CDR1 and CDR2 sequences are DFQATT and SNEGSKA (reference sequence). The CDR3 region has the DNA TGCAGTGGAACCGACTACAATGAGCAGTTCTTC. This sequence encodes CSGTDYNEQFF.

The genes are TRBV2 and TRBJ2-2; D is ambiguous. With 3 bases removed from V and 3 bases from J, the gap between germline ends came to 11 bases. Germline V gene sequence: CDR1 SNHLY, CDR2 FYNNEI. The CDR3 covers 15 residues. The CDR3 DNA is TGTGCCAGCAGTGACCCCCACAGCTACACCGGGGAGCTGTTTTTT. It codes for CASSDPHSYTGELFF.

Comments on this clone: Relative to the germline gene, one junction end is altered; a read error may explain this. For the CDR3, the DNA is TGTGCCAGCACTGAAGATGGACTCCCTACAGATACGCAGTATTTT. As protein: CASTEDGLPTDTQYF. The V gene is TRBV6-1, the J gene TRBJ2-3, with D perhaps TRBD2 (5 bases). Germline V gene lookup returns CDR1 MNHNS and CDR2 SASEGT. This CDR3 is 15 amino acids long.

The chain couples TRBV27 to TRBJ2-3; 9 nucleotides align to TRBD2. Germline V gene lookup returns CDR1 MNHEY and CDR2 SMNVEV (reference sequence). The CDR3 sequence is 16 residues long. The V segment lost 1 base and the J segment 7 bases; nucleotides outside the gene matches: 9. The CDR3 bases are TGTGCCAGCAGTTTATTAGGGGGGCTAGCGGGGAATACGCAGTATTTT. Protein sequence: CASSLLGGLAGNTQYF.

The V and J genes are TRBV4-2 and TRBJ1-1, with D maybe TRBD1 (5 bases). CDR1 LGHNA and CDR2 YNFKEQ come from the germline V gene. V dropped 0 bases and J dropped 0 bases, with 11 bases sitting between them. The CDR3 extends over 16 amino acids. The CDR3 nucleotides read TGTGCCAGCAGCCAAGATCTAGAGGGGATGAACACTGAAGCTTTCTTT. This sequence encodes CASSQDLEGMNTEAFF.